This section outlines one T cell receptor beta chain sequence together with its context. The sample originates from a study of blood T cell repertoires in COVID-19. Study overall: The United States, Italy and Spain were the sources of the acute and convalescent COVID-19 samples. In each case, the material was cDNA or gDNA derived from T cells, B-cell-depleted T cells, or PBMCs.

This CDR3 is built from 17 residues. V trimming: 4 bases; J trimming: 0 bases; junction bases outside the gene matches: 6. Germline-derived CDR1 and CDR2 are SGHNT and YYREEE (reference sequence). During active infection, Seattle patients enrolled and were then monitored through disease. Original analysis: The authors estimated nucleated cell counts from reference gene primer amplification. The protocol was immunoSEQ multiplex PCR, while the TCRdb copy is restricted to in-frame clones and leaves out a portion. V, J and clone size are those of that table, while D and trimming were read from the DNA. In the table there are tens of thousands of clones, 80% to 90% of which are singletons.

The sequence was obtained from a man aged 45-65 years with COVID-19, enrolled during active disease. Sequencing was performed on peripheral blood. The rearrangement uses TRBV5-4 and TRBJ2-1; TRBD2 agrees at 11 bases. The CDR3 DNA reads as TGTGCCAGCAGCCGTCCGGGACTAGCGGCCTCCTACAATGAGCAGTTCTTC. Translation gives CASSRPGLAASYNEQFF. The full variable domain, rest sourced from reference TRBV5-4 and TRBJ2-1, is ETGVTQSPTHLIKTRGQQVTLRCSSQSGHNTVSWYQQALGQGPQFIFQYYREEENGRGNFPPRFSGLQFPNYSSELNVNALELDDSALYLCASSRPGLAASYNEQFFGPGTRLTVL.